This TCR beta chain was obtained from a study of T cells in Graves' hyperthyroidism and ophthalmopathy. RNA transcripts provided the source from which TCR beta CDR3 regions were amplified. HTBI primers drove first-round RT-PCR of the TCR CDR3. TCRdb redid the calling of the multiplex PCR reads with MiXCR, one entry per CDR3 protein. The data hold over 700,000 distinct CDR3 sequences, with around 38% observed a single time. The sequence came from a young man with Graves' hyperthyroidism. Sequenced input: blood.

CDR3 loop: CASSNTRIAEQYF. The CDR3 nucleotides read TGTGCCAGCAGTAACACCCGGATCGCCGAGCAGTACTTC. The chain employs TRBV7-2 and TRBJ2-7; D not certain. From germline, CDR1 is SGHTA and CDR2 FQGNSA. The CDR3 has 13 amino acids. Trimming removed 6 bases from V and 6 bases from J, with 15 bases in between.